Listed here is a single T cell receptor beta chain. Original processing methods: Reference gene primer amplification gave estimated nucleated cell counts. TCRdb's table, derived via immunoSEQ multiplex PCR, lists solely in-frame clones and lacks some. D and trimming were read from the DNA, whereas the V and J calls and clone size are those reported in that table. The profile shows roughly 130,000 clones, around 83% of them singletons. Trimming shortened V by 4 bases and J by 0 bases, and 15 bases separated the two germline ends. This CDR3 comprises 16 residues. CDR1 and CDR2 from the germline V gene are SEHNR and FQNEAQ (reference sequence). This entry comes from a study of blood T cell repertoires in COVID-19. The wider study: From the United States, Italy and Spain came samples of acute and convalescent COVID-19. Sources were T cells, B-cell-depleted T cells, or PBMCs; the material itself was cDNA or gDNA.

This clonotype was sampled from a woman between 45 and 60 years old with acute or convalescent COVID-19. The chain carries TRBV7-9 and TRBJ1-1; no clear D. The sample comprised peripheral blood. The CDR3 sequence: CASSSSAENMNTEAFF. DNA of the CDR3: TGTGCCAGCAGCTCCTCTGCAGAAAACATGAACACTGAAGCTTTCTTT.